The 3 T cell receptor beta chains below come from one sample, sequenced in a study of T cell responses to AZD1222 COVID-19 vaccine. Repertoires were generated with immunoSEQ multiplex PCR, while TCRdb's copy carries only in-frame clones and drops some. Of 110,000 to 150,000 clones listed, about 90% are singletons. Specimen: peripheral blood, collected on day 0 of AZD1222 vaccination. The receptor set was obtained from an adult in good health.

The CDR3 here is CASSHRDRVQESGYEQYF. CDR3 sequence (DNA): TGTGCCAGCAGTCACCGGGACAGGGTGCAGGAGTCAGGGTACGAGCAGTACTTC. V gene TRBV27 combines with J gene TRBJ2-7, with TRBD1 matching 9 bases. The CDR3 covers 18 residues. V gave up 5 bases and J gave up 4 bases; unmatched junction bases: 18. CDR1 and CDR2 (germline): MNHEY, SMNVEV (reference sequence).

The rearrangement uses TRBV28 and TRBJ2-2; 8 nucleotides match TRBD1. This CDR3 is 15 amino acids long. The ends lost 5 bases at V and 5 bases at J; junction bases unmatched: 7. CDR1 is MDHEN and CDR2 is SYDVKM in the germline V gene. CDR3 protein: CASSGPRGRTGELFF. CDR3 sequence (DNA): TGTGCCAGCAGTGGACCCAGGGGGCGGACCGGGGAGCTGTTTTTT.

The V gene is TRBV6-5, the J gene TRBJ1-1; maybe TRBD1 (5 bases). There are 11 residues in the CDR3. The V gene lost 6 bases and the J gene lost 11 bases, with 13 bases spanning the gap. Germline V CDR1 and CDR2: MNHEY, SVGAGI. The CDR3: CASRDPAGAFF. CDR3 in DNA: TGTGCCAGCAGGGACCCGGCAGGGGCTTTCTTT.